A selection of T cell receptor beta chains follows, all from one sample in a study of blood T cell repertoires in COVID-19. Assay: immunoSEQ multiplex PCR; the TCRdb copy retains only in-frame clones and omits some. The sample lists some 300,000 clones; about nine tenths were seen once. Specimen: PBMCs or T cells enriched from blood (not recorded which). The receptor set was obtained from a woman aged 50 to 65 who had been exposed to COVID-19. CDR3s include the opening cysteine and the closing phenylalanine or tryptophan. A D gene is named only where the DNA matches it firmly. A clone size is listed for some rows: how often the clone was seen (once, few, many), or a class if it is expanded.

size,V,D,J,length,CDR3,DNA
-,TRBV5-1,-,TRBJ1-1,14,CASSSAGSNTEAFF,TGCGCCAGCAGCTCGGCAGGGTCGAACACTGAAGCTTTCTTT
-,TRBV29-1,TRBD1,TRBJ1-1,14,CSVSPGTANTEAFF,TGCAGCGTATCGCCCGGGACAGCGAACACTGAAGCTTTCTTT
-,TRBV5-6,-,TRBJ1-1,12,CASNSMNTEAFF,TGTGCCAGCAACAGCATGAACACTGAAGCTTTCTTT
-,TRBV12-3/TRBV12-4,-,TRBJ2-7,13,CASSISPGYEQYF,TGTGCCAGCAGCATCTCACCAGGCTACGAGCAGTACTTC
-,TRBV19,TRBD1,TRBJ1-6,16,CASRQQGSSYNSPLHF,TGTGCCAGTAGACAACAGGGGAGCTCCTATAATTCACCCCTCCACTTT
-,TRBV28,TRBD2,TRBJ2-5,16,CASSMRLAGKWETQYF,TGTGCCAGCAGTATGAGACTAGCGGGGAAGTGGGAGACCCAGTACTTC
-,TRBV6-5,-,TRBJ1-2,15,CASSYGGGSNYGYTF,TGTGCCAGCAGTTACGGGGGGGGCTCTAACTATGGCTACACCTTC
-,TRBV7-2,-,TRBJ2-3,16,CASSLVGGAWTDTQYF,TGTGCCAGCAGCTTAGTTGGGGGGGCCTGGACAGATACGCAGTATTTT
once,TRBV11-1,-,TRBJ2-5,13,CASSLGIGETQYF,TGTGCCAGCAGCTTAGGGATCGGGGAGACCCAGTACTTC
-,TRBV18,TRBD1,TRBJ2-7,16,CASSPPLGTGVGEQYF,TGTGCCAGCTCACCACCCCTTGGGACAGGGGTTGGCGAGCAGTACTTC
-,TRBV7-7,-,TRBJ2-2,15,CASSLDPGGAGELFF,TGTGCTAGCAGCTTAGACCCCGGAGGGGCCGGGGAGCTGTTTTTT
-,TRBV6-5,-,TRBJ2-5,13,CASRTHGGQTQYF,TGTGCCAGCAGAACACACGGCGGTCAGACCCAGTACTTC
-,TRBV7-6,-,TRBJ1-2,16,CASSLGPPEVVYGYTF,TGTGCCAGCAGCTTGGGGCCCCCCGAAGTGGTCTATGGCTACACCTTC
-,TRBV7-2,TRBD1,TRBJ2-2,15,CASSLGQGGTGELFF,TGTGCCAGCAGCTTGGGACAGGGCGGGACCGGGGAGCTGTTTTTT
-,TRBV7-2,TRBD2,TRBJ2-6,17,CASSFSGGFSGANVLTF,TGTGCCAGCAGCTTCAGCGGGGGGTTCTCTGGGGCCAACGTCCTGACTTTC
-,TRBV28,TRBD1,TRBJ1-5,14,CASSPTGGFQPQHF,TGTGCCAGCAGTCCGACAGGGGGTTTTCAGCCCCAGCATTTT
-,TRBV18,TRBD2,TRBJ2-5,15,CASSSGTSGQETQYF,TGTGCCAGCTCCTCCGGGACTAGCGGACAAGAGACCCAGTACTTC
-,TRBV30,TRBD1,TRBJ2-5,15,CAWSVGGTGPETQYF,TGTGCCTGGAGTGTAGGGGGGACAGGGCCAGAGACCCAGTACTTC
-,TRBV5-1,-,TRBJ1-6,13,CASSGLPNSPLHF,TGCGCCAGCAGCGGACTCCCTAACTCACCCCTCCACTTT
once,TRBV4-1,TRBD1,TRBJ1-4,15,CASSQGRTGSEKLFF,TGCGCCAGCAGCCAAGGTCGGACAGGGAGTGAAAAACTGTTTTTT
-,TRBV3-1/TRBV3-2,TRBD1,TRBJ1-2,18,CASSQAGRDRGRLGGYTF,TGTGCCAGCAGCCAAGCAGGTCGGGACAGGGGGCGATTAGGCGGCTACACCTTC
once,TRBV5-4,TRBD2,TRBJ2-2,16,CASSLSSGGRTGELFF,TGTGCCAGCAGCTTGTCTAGCGGGGGACGCACCGGGGAGCTGTTTTTT
-,TRBV6-6,TRBD1,TRBJ2-7,17,CASSPGLPGDRGLGQYF,TGTGCCAGCAGTCCAGGGTTACCTGGGGACAGGGGACTGGGGCAGTACTTC
-,TRBV28,-,TRBJ1-2,13,CASSWRVNYGYTF,TGTGCCAGCAGTTGGCGGGTTAACTATGGCTACACCTTC
-,TRBV7-9,-,TRBJ1-2,13,CASNSGGTYGYTF,TGTGCCAGCAACTCCGGTGGTACCTATGGCTACACCTTC
-,TRBV7-7,-,TRBJ2-1,15,CASSLDVGPLNEQFF,TGTGCTAGCAGCTTAGACGTGGGGCCCCTTAATGAGCAGTTCTTC
-,TRBV19,TRBD1,TRBJ2-2,18,CASSRDRGGRSNTGELFF,TGTGCCAGTAGTAGGGACAGGGGGGGACGAAGCAACACCGGGGAGCTGTTTTTT
few,TRBV7-8,TRBD2,TRBJ2-2,15,CASSLLAGFTGELFF,TGTGCCAGCAGCTTACTAGCGGGGTTCACCGGGGAGCTGTTTTTT
-,TRBV14,-,TRBJ1-2,16,CASSQDLARTVSGYTF,TGTGCCAGCAGCCAAGATTTGGCCAGGACTGTGAGTGGCTACACCTTC
-,TRBV29-1,-,TRBJ1-2,15,CSVPQSSWEDYGYTF,TGCAGCGTTCCCCAGTCGTCGTGGGAGGACTATGGCTACACCTTC
-,TRBV11-2,TRBD1,TRBJ2-1,13,CASGGLGYNEQFF,TGTGCTTCAGGGGGCCTGGGGTACAATGAGCAGTTCTTC
once,TRBV21-1,-,TRBJ2-7,14,CASSPGGLSYEQYF,TGTGCCAGCAGCCCAGGGGGCCTATCCTACGAGCAGTACTTC
-,TRBV28,-,TRBJ1-2,13,CASRSGGGYGYTF,TGTGCCAGCAGGTCTGGGGGGGGCTATGGCTACACCTTC
-,TRBV3-1/TRBV3-2,TRBD1,TRBJ2-2,16,CASSPGTGGKGGELFF,TGTGCCAGCAGCCCCGGGACAGGGGGTAAAGGCGGGGAGCTGTTTTTT
-,TRBV5-5,-,TRBJ2-7,12,CASSLVDSRLNF,TGTGCCAGCAGCTTGGTGGACTCAAGGTTGAACTTC
-,TRBV6-1,-,TRBJ1-2,16,CASSEDVRGPYYGYTF,TGTGCCAGCAGTGAAGATGTAAGGGGCCCGTACTATGGCTACACCTTC
-,TRBV2,TRBD1,TRBJ1-4,12,CASSEWDRALFF,TGTGCCAGCAGTGAGTGGGACAGGGCACTGTTTTTT
-,TRBV4-1,TRBD1,TRBJ1-4,14,CASSLGQYNEKLFF,TGCGCCAGCAGCTTGGGACAGTATAATGAAAAACTGTTTTTT
-,TRBV2,TRBD1,TRBJ1-4,12,CASRTGFEKLFF,TGTGCCAGCAGGACAGGGTTTGAAAAACTGTTTTTT
few,TRBV28,TRBD2,TRBJ2-7,17,CASSLDLAGGPSYEQYF,TGTGCCAGCAGTTTAGACCTAGCGGGGGGTCCCTCCTACGAGCAGTACTTC
-,TRBV6-1,TRBD1,TRBJ1-5,16,CASSESETGGRQPQHF,TGTGCCAGCAGTGAATCGGAGACAGGGGGCCGTCAGCCCCAGCATTTT
-,TRBV5-1,TRBD1,TRBJ1-1,16,CASSLGTGGMNTEAFF,TGCGCCAGCAGCTTGGGGACAGGGGGCATGAACACTGAAGCTTTCTTT
once,TRBV2,-,TRBJ1-6,16,CASSEAPLGRGSPLHF,TGTGCCAGCAGTGAAGCCCCGCTTGGGAGGGGTTCACCCCTCCACTTT
-,TRBV18,TRBD1,TRBJ2-6,17,CASSPQGQSSGANVLTF,TGTGCCAGCTCACCCCAGGGACAGAGCTCTGGGGCCAACGTCCTGACTTTC
-,TRBV21-1,-,TRBJ2-4,20,CASSKGVRGPECRAKNIQYF,TGTGCCAGCAGCAAAGGGGTGAGGGGGCCGGAGTGTAGAGCCAAAAACATTCAGTACTTC
-,TRBV19,-,TRBJ1-5,15,CASSSETGPNQPQHF,TGTGCCAGTAGTTCAGAGACAGGCCCCAATCAGCCCCAGCATTTT
-,TRBV27,-,TRBJ2-7,13,CASSYGNSYEQYF,TGTGCCAGCAGTTACGGGAACTCCTACGAGCAGTACTTC
-,TRBV24-1,TRBD2,TRBJ2-3,17,CATSEGGLAGDTDTQYF,TGTGCCACCAGTGAGGGCGGGCTAGCGGGGGATACAGATACGCAGTATTTT
-,TRBV4-2,TRBD1,TRBJ1-1,19,CASSRVSGQGLVKNTEAFF,TGTGCCAGCAGCCGAGTATCCGGACAGGGATTGGTAAAGAACACTGAAGCTTTCTTT
-,TRBV5-8,-,TRBJ1-3,13,CASSITDGNTIYF,TGTGCCAGCAGCATTACAGATGGAAACACCATATATTTT
-,TRBV7-2,-,TRBJ2-7,15,CASSFIPGDSYEQYF,TGTGCCAGCAGCTTCATTCCAGGGGACTCCTACGAGCAGTACTTC
-,TRBV3-1/TRBV3-2,-,TRBJ2-1,14,CASSLSTAYNEQFF,TGTGCCAGCAGCCTCTCGACAGCATACAATGAGCAGTTCTTC
-,TRBV28,TRBD1,TRBJ1-4,15,CASSLRTGTLEKLFF,TGTGCCAGCAGTTTAAGGACAGGGACGCTCGAAAAACTGTTTTTT
-,TRBV5-6,-,TRBJ1-5,13,CASSFTGFQPQHF,TGTGCCAGCAGCTTTACAGGGTTTCAGCCCCAGCATTTT
-,TRBV4-1,TRBD1,TRBJ1-2,17,CASSQAGVRGLNYGYTF,TGCGCCAGCAGCCAAGCGGGTGTGAGGGGGCTTAACTATGGCTACACCTTC
-,TRBV21-1,-,TRBJ1-6,18,CASSKSRRESSYNSPLHF,TGTGCCAGCAGCAAAAGTCGACGGGAGAGCTCCTATAATTCACCCCTCCACTTT
once,TRBV4-1,TRBD1,TRBJ1-1,14,CASSATTGGTEAFF,TGCGCCAGCAGCGCGACGACAGGGGGAACTGAAGCTTTCTTT
-,TRBV27,-,TRBJ2-1,17,CASCCRVGGLKSDEQFF,TGTGCCAGCTGCTGCCGGGTGGGGGGGCTAAAGTCGGATGAGCAGTTCTTC
once,TRBV28,-,TRBJ1-3,13,CASHGGWENTIYF,TGTGCCAGCCACGGGGGATGGGAAAACACCATATATTTT
-,TRBV5-1,TRBD2,TRBJ2-2,16,CASSLVAGSHTGELFF,TGCGCCAGCAGCTTGGTAGCGGGGTCCCACACCGGGGAGCTGTTTTTT